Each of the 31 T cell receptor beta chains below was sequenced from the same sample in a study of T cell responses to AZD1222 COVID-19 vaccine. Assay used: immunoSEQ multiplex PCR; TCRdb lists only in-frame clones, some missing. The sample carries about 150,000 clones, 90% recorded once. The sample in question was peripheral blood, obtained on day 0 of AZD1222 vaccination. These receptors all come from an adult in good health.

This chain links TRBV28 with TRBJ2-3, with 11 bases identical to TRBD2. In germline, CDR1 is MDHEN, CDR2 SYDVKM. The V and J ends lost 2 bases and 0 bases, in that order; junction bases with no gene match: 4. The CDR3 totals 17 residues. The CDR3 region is CASSLVTSGVSTDTQYF. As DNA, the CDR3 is TGTGCCAGCAGTTTAGTGACTAGCGGGGTCAGCACAGATACGCAGTATTTT.

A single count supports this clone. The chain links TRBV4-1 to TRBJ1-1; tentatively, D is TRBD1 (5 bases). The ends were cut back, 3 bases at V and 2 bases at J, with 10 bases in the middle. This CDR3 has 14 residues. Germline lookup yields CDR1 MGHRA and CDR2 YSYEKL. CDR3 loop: CASSHQGVNTEAFF. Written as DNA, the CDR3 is TGCGCCAGCAGCCACCAGGGAGTTAACACTGAAGCTTTCTTT.

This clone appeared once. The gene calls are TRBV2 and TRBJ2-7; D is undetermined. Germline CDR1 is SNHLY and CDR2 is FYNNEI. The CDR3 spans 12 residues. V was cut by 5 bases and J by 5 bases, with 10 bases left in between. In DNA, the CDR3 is TGTGCCAGCAGTTATTCAGCCGACGAGCAGTACTTC. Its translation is CASSYSADEQYF.

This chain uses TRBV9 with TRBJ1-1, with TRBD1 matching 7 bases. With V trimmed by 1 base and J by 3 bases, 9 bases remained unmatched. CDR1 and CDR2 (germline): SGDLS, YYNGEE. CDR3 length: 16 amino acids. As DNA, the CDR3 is TGTGCCAGCAGCGTAAAGACAGAGGGGGCGGACACTGAAGCTTTCTTT. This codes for CASSVKTEGADTEAFF.

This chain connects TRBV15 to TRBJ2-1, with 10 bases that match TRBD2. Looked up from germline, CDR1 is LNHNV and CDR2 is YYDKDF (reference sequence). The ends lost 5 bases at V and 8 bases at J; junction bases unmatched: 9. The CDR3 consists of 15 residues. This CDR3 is CATSESSGRAHEQFF. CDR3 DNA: TGTGCCACCAGCGAATCAAGCGGGAGGGCCCATGAGCAGTTCTTC.

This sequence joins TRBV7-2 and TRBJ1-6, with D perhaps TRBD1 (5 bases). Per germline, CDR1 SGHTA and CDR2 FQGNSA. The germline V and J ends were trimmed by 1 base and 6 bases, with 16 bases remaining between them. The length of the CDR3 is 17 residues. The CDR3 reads CASSLVRTSGFNSPLHF. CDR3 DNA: TGTGCCAGCAGCTTAGTACGTACGTCAGGGTTTAATTCACCCCTCCACTTT.

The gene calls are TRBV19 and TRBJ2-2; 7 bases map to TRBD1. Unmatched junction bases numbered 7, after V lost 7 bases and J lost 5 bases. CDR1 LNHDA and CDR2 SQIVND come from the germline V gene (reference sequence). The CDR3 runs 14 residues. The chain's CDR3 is CASNDRATTGELFF. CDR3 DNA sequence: TGTGCCAGTAATGACAGGGCGACGACCGGGGAGCTGTTTTTT.

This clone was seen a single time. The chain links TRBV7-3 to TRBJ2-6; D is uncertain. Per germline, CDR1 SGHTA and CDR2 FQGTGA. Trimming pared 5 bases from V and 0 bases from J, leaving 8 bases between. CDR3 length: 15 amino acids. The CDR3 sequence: CASSPQLSGANVLTF. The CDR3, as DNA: TGTGCCAGCAGCCCACAACTCTCTGGGGCCAACGTCCTGACTTTC.

The CDR3 DNA sequence: TGTGCCATCAGTGAGTCTAAGGGGTCCCCCACAGATACGCAGTATTTT. It is translated as CAISESKGSPTDTQYF. The chain recombines TRBV10-3 with TRBJ2-3; possible D gene TRBD1, 5 bases. CDR1 and CDR2 from the germline V gene are ENHRY and SYGVKD. The CDR3 is 16 amino acids. Trimming stripped 0 bases from V and 2 bases from J, with 12 bases between.

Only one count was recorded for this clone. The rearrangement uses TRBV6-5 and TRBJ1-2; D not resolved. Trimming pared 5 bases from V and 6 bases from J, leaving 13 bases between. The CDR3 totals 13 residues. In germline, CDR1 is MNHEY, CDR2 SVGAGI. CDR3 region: CASSPSGNHGYTF. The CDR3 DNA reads TGTGCCAGCAGTCCGAGTGGTAATCATGGCTACACCTTC.

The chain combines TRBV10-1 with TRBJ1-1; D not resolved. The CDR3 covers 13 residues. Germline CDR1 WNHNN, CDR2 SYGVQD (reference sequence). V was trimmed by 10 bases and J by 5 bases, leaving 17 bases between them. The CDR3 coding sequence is TGCGCCACCGTCGGGGAAAGGGTTACTGAAGCTTTCTTT. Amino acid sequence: CATVGERVTEAFF.

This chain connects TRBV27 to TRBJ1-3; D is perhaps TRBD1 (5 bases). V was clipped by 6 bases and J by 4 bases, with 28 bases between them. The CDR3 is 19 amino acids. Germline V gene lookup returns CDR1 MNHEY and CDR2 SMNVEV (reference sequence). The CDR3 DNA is TGTGCCAGCAGCCATCGGGGTGGGGGGAGTAACAAGTCCGGAAACACCATATATTTT. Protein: CASSHRGGGSNKSGNTIYF.

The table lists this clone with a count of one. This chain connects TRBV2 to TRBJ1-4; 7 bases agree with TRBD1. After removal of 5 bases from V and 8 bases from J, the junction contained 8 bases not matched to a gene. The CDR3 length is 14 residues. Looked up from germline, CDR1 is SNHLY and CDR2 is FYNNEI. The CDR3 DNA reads TGTGCCAGCAGTCCCGACAGGGTTGGAGAAAAACTGTTTTTT. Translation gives CASSPDRVGEKLFF.

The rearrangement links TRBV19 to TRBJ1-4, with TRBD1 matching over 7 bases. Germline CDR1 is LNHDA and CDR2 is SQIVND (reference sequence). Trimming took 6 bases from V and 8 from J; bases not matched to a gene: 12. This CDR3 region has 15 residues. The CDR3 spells CASSDRARVGEKLFF. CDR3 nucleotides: TGTGCCAGTAGCGACAGGGCGCGAGTGGGCGAAAAACTGTTTTTT. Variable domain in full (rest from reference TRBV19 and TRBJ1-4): DGGITQSPKYLFRKEGQNVTLSCEQNLNHDAMYWYRQDPGQGLRLIYYSQIVNDFQKGDIAEGYSVSREKKESFPLTVTSAQKNPTAFYLCASSDRARVGEKLFFGSGTQLSVL.

This chain's CDR3 is CASSAGGEDTEAFF. CDR3 in DNA: TGTGCCAGCAGCGCAGGGGGTGAGGACACTGAAGCTTTCTTT. This chain uses TRBV5-6 with TRBJ1-1; 7 bases line up with TRBD1. Germline V gene data show CDR1 as SGHDT and CDR2 as YYEEEE. With V trimmed by 4 bases and J by 3 bases, 6 bases remained unmatched. This CDR3 region has 14 residues.

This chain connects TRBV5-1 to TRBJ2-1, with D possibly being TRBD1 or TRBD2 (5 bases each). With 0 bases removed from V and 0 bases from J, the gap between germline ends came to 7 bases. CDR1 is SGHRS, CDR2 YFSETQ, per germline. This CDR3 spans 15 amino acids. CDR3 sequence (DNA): TGCGCCAGCAGCTTGGGTGGGGGCTCCTACAATGAGCAGTTCTTC. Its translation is CASSLGGGSYNEQFF.

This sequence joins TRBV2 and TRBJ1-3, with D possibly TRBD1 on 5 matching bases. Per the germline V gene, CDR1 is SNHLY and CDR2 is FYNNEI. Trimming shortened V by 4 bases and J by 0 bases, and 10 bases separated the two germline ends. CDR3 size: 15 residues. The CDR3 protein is CASSVAGSSGNTIYF. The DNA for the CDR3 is TGTGCCAGCAGTGTGGCAGGGAGCTCTGGAAACACCATATATTTT.

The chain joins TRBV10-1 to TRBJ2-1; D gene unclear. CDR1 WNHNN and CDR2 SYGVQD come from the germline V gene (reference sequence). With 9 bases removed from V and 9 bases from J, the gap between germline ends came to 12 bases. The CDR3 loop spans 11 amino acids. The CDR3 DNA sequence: TGCGCCAGGATTATAGGGCTTGAGCAGTTCTTC. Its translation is CARIIGLEQFF.

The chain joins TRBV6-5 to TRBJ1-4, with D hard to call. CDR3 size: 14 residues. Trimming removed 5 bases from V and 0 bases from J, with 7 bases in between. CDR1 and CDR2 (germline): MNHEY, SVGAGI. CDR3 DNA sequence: TGTGCCAGCAGTCGACAACCAACTAATGAAAAACTGTTTTTT. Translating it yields CASSRQPTNEKLFF.

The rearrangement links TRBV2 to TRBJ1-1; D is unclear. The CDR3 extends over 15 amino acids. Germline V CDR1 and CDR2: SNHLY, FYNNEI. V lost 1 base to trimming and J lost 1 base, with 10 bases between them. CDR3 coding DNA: TGTGCCAGCAGTGAAGACGCGGGCAGGAACACTGAAGCTTTCTTT. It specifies CASSEDAGRNTEAFF.

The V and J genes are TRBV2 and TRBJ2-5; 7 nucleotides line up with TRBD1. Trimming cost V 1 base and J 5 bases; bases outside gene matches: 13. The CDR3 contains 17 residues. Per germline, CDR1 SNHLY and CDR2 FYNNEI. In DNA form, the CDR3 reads TGTGCCAGCAGTGAAGTCTTATCGGGACAGTTTGAGGAGACCCAGTACTTC. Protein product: CASSEVLSGQFEETQYF.

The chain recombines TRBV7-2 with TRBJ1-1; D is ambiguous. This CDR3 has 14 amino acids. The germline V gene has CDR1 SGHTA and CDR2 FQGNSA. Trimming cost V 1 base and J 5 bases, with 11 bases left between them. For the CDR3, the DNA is TGTGCCAGCAGCTTAGACAGCCGTTCTACTGAAGCTTTCTTT. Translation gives CASSLDSRSTEAFF.

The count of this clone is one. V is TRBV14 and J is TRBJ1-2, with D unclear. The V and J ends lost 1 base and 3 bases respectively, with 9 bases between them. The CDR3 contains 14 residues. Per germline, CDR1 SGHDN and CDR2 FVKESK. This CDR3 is CASSQVEGYYGYTF. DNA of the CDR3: TGTGCCAGCAGCCAAGTGGAAGGGTACTATGGCTACACCTTC.

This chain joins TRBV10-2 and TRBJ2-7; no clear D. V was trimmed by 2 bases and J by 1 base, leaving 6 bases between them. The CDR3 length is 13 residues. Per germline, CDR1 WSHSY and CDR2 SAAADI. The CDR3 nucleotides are TGCGCCAGCAGTGAGATCAGGTCCTACGAGCAGTACTTC. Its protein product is CASSEIRSYEQYF.

CDR3 nucleotide sequence: TGTGCCAGCTCACTAGCCGGGACAGACAAAAACATTCAGTACTTC. Amino acid sequence: CASSLAGTDKNIQYF. This sequence joins TRBV18 and TRBJ2-4; the match to TRBD1 covers 7 bases. Trimming cost V 4 bases and J 3 bases; bases outside gene matches: 6. The CDR3 is made up of 15 amino acids. The germline V gene encodes CDR1 KGHSH and CDR2 LQKENI. Supplemented by reference TRBV18 and TRBJ2-4, the full variable domain reads NAGVMQNPRHLVRRRGQEARLRCSPMKGHSHVYWYRQLPEEGLKFMVYLQKENIIDESGMPKERFSAEFPKEGPSILRIQQVVRGDSAAYFCASSLAGTDKNIQYFGAGTRLSVL.

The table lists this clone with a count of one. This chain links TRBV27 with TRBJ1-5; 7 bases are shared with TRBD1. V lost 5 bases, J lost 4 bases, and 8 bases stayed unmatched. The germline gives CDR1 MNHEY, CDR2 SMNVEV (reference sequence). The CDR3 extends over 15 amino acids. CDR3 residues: CASSPSTGFNQPQHF. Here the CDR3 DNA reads TGTGCCAGCAGTCCTTCGACAGGGTTTAATCAGCCCCAGCATTTT.

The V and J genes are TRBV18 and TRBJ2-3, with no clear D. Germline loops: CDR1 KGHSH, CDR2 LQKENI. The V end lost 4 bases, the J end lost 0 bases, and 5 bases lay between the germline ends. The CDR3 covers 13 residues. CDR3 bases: TGTGCCAGCTCACTCGCTAGCACAGATACGCAGTATTTT. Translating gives CASSLASTDTQYF.

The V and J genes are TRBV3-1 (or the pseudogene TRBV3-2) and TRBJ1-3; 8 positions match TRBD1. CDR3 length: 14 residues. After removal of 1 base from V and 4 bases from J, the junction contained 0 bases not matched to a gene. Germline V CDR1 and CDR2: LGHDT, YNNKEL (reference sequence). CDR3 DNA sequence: TGTGCCAGCAGCCAAGGGACAGGGGGAAACACCATATATTTT. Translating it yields CASSQGTGGNTIYF.

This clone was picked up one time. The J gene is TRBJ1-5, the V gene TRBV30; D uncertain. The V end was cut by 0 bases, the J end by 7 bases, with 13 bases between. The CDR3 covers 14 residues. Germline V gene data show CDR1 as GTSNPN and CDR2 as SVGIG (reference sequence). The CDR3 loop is CAWSVGVGPQPQHF. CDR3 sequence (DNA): TGTGCCTGGAGTGTTGGGGTCGGGCCACAGCCCCAGCATTTT.

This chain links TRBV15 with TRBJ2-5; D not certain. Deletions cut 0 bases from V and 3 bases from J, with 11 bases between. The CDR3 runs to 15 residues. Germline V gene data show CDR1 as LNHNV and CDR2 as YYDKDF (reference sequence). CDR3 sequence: CATSRDFIGKETQYF. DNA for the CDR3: TGTGCCACCAGCAGAGATTTTATTGGGAAAGAGACCCAGTACTTC.

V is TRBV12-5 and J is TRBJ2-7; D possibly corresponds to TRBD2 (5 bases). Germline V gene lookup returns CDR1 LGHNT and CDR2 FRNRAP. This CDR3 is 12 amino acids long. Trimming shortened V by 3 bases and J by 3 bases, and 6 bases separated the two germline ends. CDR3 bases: TGTGCTAGTGGTTTAGGGAGCTACGAGCAGTACTTC. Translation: CASGLGSYEQYF. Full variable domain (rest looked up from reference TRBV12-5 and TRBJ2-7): DARVTQTPRHKVTEMGQEVTMRCQPILGHNTVFWYRQTMMQGLELLAYFRNRAPLDDSGMPKDRFSAEMPDATLATLKIQPSEPRDSAVYFCASGLGSYEQYFGPGTRLTVT.